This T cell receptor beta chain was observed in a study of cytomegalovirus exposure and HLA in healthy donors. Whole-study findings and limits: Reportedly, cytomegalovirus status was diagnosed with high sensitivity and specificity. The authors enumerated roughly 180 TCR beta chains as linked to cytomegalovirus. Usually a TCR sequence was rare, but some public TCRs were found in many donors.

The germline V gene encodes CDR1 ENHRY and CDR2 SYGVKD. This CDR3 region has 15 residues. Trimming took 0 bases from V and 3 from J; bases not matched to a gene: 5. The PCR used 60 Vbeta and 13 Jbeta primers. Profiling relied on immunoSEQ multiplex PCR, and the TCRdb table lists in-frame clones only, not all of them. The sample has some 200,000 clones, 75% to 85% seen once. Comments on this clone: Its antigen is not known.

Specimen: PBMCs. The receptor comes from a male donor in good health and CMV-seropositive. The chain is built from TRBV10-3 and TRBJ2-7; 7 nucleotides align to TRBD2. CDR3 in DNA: TGTGCCATCAGTGAGTCGGGCGGGAGCCGCTACGAGCAGTACTTC. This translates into CAISESGGSRYEQYF.